This T cell receptor (beta chain) was sequenced for a study of T-cell reconstitution after alpha-beta-depleted transplantation in children. Study outcomes and limitations: The study traced high day-60 TCRbeta diversity in some patients to surviving recipient T cells and thymic progenitors. Newly generated T cells supplied most T-cell counts and diversity one year post-transplant. Alpha-beta T cells present about two months after transplant were reported to originate from several hundred expanded graft clones.

This clonotype was detected only a few times. Its matching antigen is unknown. Germline CDR1 GTSNPN, CDR2 SVGIG (reference sequence). The CDR3 totals 19 residues. The junction had 19 bases not matched to a gene; V was cut back by 4 bases and J by 5 bases. The authors prepared the TCRbeta library with unique molecular identifiers. MiXCR, run by TCRdb on the PCR reads, gives a single entry per CDR3 protein. The sample lists around 130,000 distinct CDR3 sequences; 8.5% to 10% were seen once. The source of this sequence is a girl under two years old who had a stem cell transplant for combined immunodeficiency, so the T cells may come from the graft donor. The rearrangement joins TRBV30 to TRBJ2-3; 12 positions match TRBD2. The source was PBMCs, mostly from graft donor cells, collected 180 days after TCRalphabeta/CD19-depleted stem cell transplant. The CDR3 region is CAWKTPGWSTSGSRDTQYF. The CDR3 region has the DNA TGTGCCTGGAAGACCCCCGGATGGTCGACTAGCGGGAGTAGAGATACGCAGTATTTT. Combining the CDR3 with reference TRBV30 and TRBJ2-3 gives the whole variable domain SQTIHQWPATLVQPVGSPLSLECTVEGTSNPNLYWYRQAAGRGLQLLFYSVGIGQISSEVPQNLSASRPQDRQFILSSKKLLLSDSGFYLCAWKTPGWSTSGSRDTQYFGPGTRLTVL.